This is a list of T cell receptor beta chains from one sample in a study of blood T cell repertoires in COVID-19. Profiling relied on immunoSEQ multiplex PCR, and the TCRdb table lists in-frame clones only, not all of them. The sample consists of under 300,000 clones, around 82% of them appearing once. The material sequenced was peripheral blood. These receptor sequences come from an elderly woman with active or convalescent COVID-19. Both conserved end residues are part of each CDR3. A D gene is named only where the DNA matches it firmly. Some rows have no size entry. The others give once, few or many, or a class for an expanded clone.

v_gene,d_gene,abundance,j_gene,CDR3aa,CDR3nt
TRBV5-4,NA,NA,TRBJ1-2,CASSLNMGLGGYTF,TGTGCCAGCAGCTTGAATATGGGTCTGGGCGGCTACACCTTC
TRBV5-4,NA,NA,TRBJ2-7,CASSFSTYEQYF,TGTGCCAGCAGCTTTAGCACCTACGAGCAGTACTTC
TRBV3-1/TRBV3-2,NA,NA,TRBJ2-1,CASSQDQGGHFVYEQFF,TGTGCCAGCAGCCAAGATCAGGGAGGACATTTCGTCTATGAGCAGTTCTTC
TRBV18,NA,NA,TRBJ2-7,CASSPDGGNLLYEQYF,TGTGCCAGCTCACCAGACGGCGGGAATTTACTCTACGAGCAGTACTTC
TRBV6-4,TRBD1,few,TRBJ1-5,CASSEAFGTGVQPQHF,TGTGCCAGCAGTGAGGCTTTCGGGACAGGGGTTCAGCCCCAGCATTTT
TRBV30,NA,NA,TRBJ2-7,CAWSAKQGYEQYF,TGTGCCTGGAGCGCCAAGCAGGGATACGAGCAGTACTTC
TRBV10-3,TRBD1,NA,TRBJ2-6,CAIGQGLTQGAGANVLTF,TGTGCCATCGGACAGGGATTAACCCAGGGTGCTGGGGCCAACGTCCTGACTTTC
TRBV5-6,NA,NA,TRBJ2-7,CASSWRSGGKFYEQYF,TGTGCCAGCAGCTGGAGGAGTGGTGGGAAGTTCTACGAGCAGTACTTC
TRBV11-2,TRBD1,NA,TRBJ1-2,CASSSIPTGAGGYTF,TGTGCCAGCAGCTCCATTCCCACAGGGGCCGGCGGCTACACCTTC
TRBV7-2,TRBD1,NA,TRBJ1-2,CASSSIGTASLHGYTF,TGTGCCAGCAGCTCTATCGGGACAGCCTCTCTACATGGCTACACCTTC
TRBV19,TRBD1,NA,TRBJ2-3,CASSNRGEDTQYF,TGTGCCAGTAGCAACAGGGGGGAAGATACGCAGTATTTT
TRBV7-8,NA,NA,TRBJ2-1,CASSLATAGPKQFF,TGTGCCAGCAGCTTAGCGACGGCAGGTCCCAAGCAGTTCTTC
TRBV2,TRBD2,NA,TRBJ2-1,CASHSGGANNNEQFF,TGTGCCAGCCATAGCGGGGGGGCGAATAATAATGAGCAGTTCTTC
TRBV3-1/TRBV3-2,NA,NA,TRBJ1-3,CASSRTGSGNTIYF,TGTGCCAGCAGCAGAACGGGGAGTGGAAACACCATATATTTT
TRBV9,TRBD1,NA,TRBJ1-4,CASSGGQGAREKLFF,TGTGCCAGCAGCGGGGGACAGGGGGCGCGGGAAAAACTGTTTTTT
TRBV28,NA,NA,TRBJ1-3,CASSLPEGNTIYF,TGTGCCAGCAGTTTACCAGAAGGAAACACCATATATTTT
TRBV5-1,TRBD1,few,TRBJ1-3,CASSFEGQGAGNTIYF,TGCGCCAGCAGCTTTGAAGGACAGGGGGCCGGAAACACCATATATTTT
TRBV18,TRBD1,NA,TRBJ2-1,CASSVRDRGYNEQFF,TGTGCCAGCTCGGTCCGGGACAGGGGATACAATGAGCAGTTCTTC
TRBV25-1,NA,NA,TRBJ2-2,CASRRDNTGELFF,TGTGCCAGCAGACGGGATAACACCGGGGAGCTGTTTTTT
TRBV24-1,NA,NA,TRBJ1-2,CALRIRGPYGYTF,TGTGCACTCCGTATCCGGGGTCCCTATGGCTACACCTTC
TRBV7-2,TRBD1,NA,TRBJ1-6,CASSLAGQGIYNSPLHF,TGTGCCAGCAGCTTAGCCGGACAGGGAATTTATAATTCACCCCTCCACTTT
TRBV11-2,NA,NA,TRBJ2-7,CASSSLYEQYF,TGTGCCAGCAGCTCACTTTACGAGCAGTACTTC
TRBV27,TRBD1,few,TRBJ1-2,CASSSTQGPVYGYTF,TGTGCCAGCAGTAGCACACAGGGGCCAGTCTATGGCTACACCTTC
TRBV5-1,TRBD1,NA,TRBJ1-2,CASSLGQGAVSGYTF,TGCGCCAGCAGCTTAGGACAGGGGGCGGTTTCTGGCTACACCTTC
TRBV4-1,NA,NA,TRBJ1-1,CASSQEVQTQNTEAFF,TGCGCCAGCAGCCAAGAGGTACAGACCCAGAACACTGAAGCTTTCTTT
TRBV19,NA,NA,TRBJ2-3,CASSMRRQSTSTDTQYF,TGTGCCAGTAGTATGCGGAGACAGAGTACTAGCACAGATACGCAGTATTTT
TRBV14,NA,NA,TRBJ1-6,CASSLAEGRSPLHF,TGTGCCAGCAGCCTCGCGGAGGGGAGATCACCCCTCCACTTT
TRBV5-4,TRBD2,NA,TRBJ2-3,CAGRTSATDTQYF,TGTGCCGGAAGGACTAGCGCGACAGATACGCAGTATTTT
TRBV5-1,NA,NA,TRBJ2-2,CASSPQGTTGELFF,TGCGCCAGCAGCCCGCAGGGGACCACCGGGGAGCTGTTTTTT
TRBV19,TRBD2,few,TRBJ2-2,CAVTRGGNTGELFF,TGTGCCGTTACTCGGGGGGGTAACACCGGGGAGCTGTTTTTT
TRBV30,NA,few,TRBJ1-2,CAWSVQDGYTF,TGTGCCTGGAGTGTGCAGGATGGCTACACCTTC
TRBV11-2,TRBD1,NA,TRBJ1-5,CASSQDRGNQPQHF,TGTGCCAGCAGCCAGGACAGGGGGAATCAGCCCCAGCATTTT
TRBV3-1/TRBV3-2,NA,NA,TRBJ2-1,CASSHLGGTDQFF,TGTGCCAGCAGCCATCTAGGGGGGACAGACCAGTTCTTC
TRBV5-1,TRBD1,NA,TRBJ1-1,CASSWNLGQGFEAFF,TGCGCCAGCAGCTGGAACCTGGGACAGGGGTTTGAAGCTTTCTTT
TRBV27,NA,few,TRBJ1-1,CASSRPDSTEAFF,TGTGCCAGCAGTCGTCCGGACAGCACTGAAGCTTTCTTT
TRBV28,NA,NA,TRBJ1-5,CASTGGRENQPQHF,TGTGCCAGCACCGGAGGGAGGGAGAATCAGCCCCAGCATTTT
TRBV6-5,NA,NA,TRBJ2-7,CASSYSSEQYF,TGTGCCAGCAGTTACTCCAGCGAGCAGTACTTC
TRBV28,TRBD2,NA,TRBJ2-3,CASSLAPSGGRKDTQYF,TGTGCCAGCAGTTTAGCCCCCTCGGGCGGGAGAAAGGATACGCAGTATTTT
TRBV7-9,NA,few,TRBJ1-2,CASSIEYNYGYTF,TGTGCCAGCAGCATAGAATATAACTATGGCTACACCTTC
TRBV3-1/TRBV3-2,NA,few,TRBJ2-7,CASSHEQGTLNYEQYF,TGTGCCAGCAGCCATGAACAGGGTACGTTAAACTACGAGCAGTACTTC
TRBV19,NA,NA,TRBJ1-3,CASEDSAFGNTIYF,TGTGCCAGTGAAGACAGTGCCTTTGGAAACACCATATATTTT
TRBV14,NA,NA,TRBJ1-1,CASSSQGNTEAFF,TGTGCCAGCAGCTCCCAGGGGAACACTGAAGCTTTCTTT
TRBV19,NA,NA,TRBJ2-7,CASSISQGMVEQYF,TGTGCCAGTAGTATCTCGCAGGGGATGGTTGAGCAGTACTTC
TRBV6-5,TRBD1,few,TRBJ2-1,CASSYRGTDNEQFF,TGTGCCAGCAGTTACAGGGGGACAGACAATGAGCAGTTCTTC
TRBV30,NA,NA,TRBJ1-3,CAWDTSGNTIYF,TGTGCCTGGGACACCTCTGGAAACACCATATATTTT
TRBV5-4,TRBD1,once,TRBJ1-1,CASSLVGQGLTEAFF,TGTGCCAGCAGCTTGGTGGGACAGGGATTGACTGAAGCTTTCTTT
TRBV6-5,NA,NA,TRBJ2-5,CAGSVSRETQYF,TGTGCCGGCAGCGTTTCGCGGGAGACCCAGTACTTC
TRBV7-9,TRBD1,once,TRBJ2-2,CASRRQGLLNTGELFF,TGTGCCAGCAGAAGACAGGGTTTGTTGAACACCGGGGAGCTGTTTTTT
TRBV18,NA,NA,TRBJ1-2,CASSPRLGGGYGYTF,TGTGCCAGCTCCCCCCGACTAGGGGGGGGGTATGGCTACACCTTC
TRBV15,TRBD1,NA,TRBJ1-4,CATSRATGNDEKLFF,TGTGCCACCAGCAGAGCGACAGGGAATGATGAAAAACTGTTTTTT
TRBV9,TRBD2,NA,TRBJ2-1,CASSVSGSTSYNEQFF,TGTGCCAGCAGCGTTAGCGGGAGTACTTCCTACAATGAGCAGTTCTTC
TRBV5-1,NA,NA,TRBJ2-2,CASSQVINTGELFF,TGCGCCAGCAGTCAGGTGATTAACACCGGGGAGCTGTTTTTT
TRBV5-6,NA,NA,TRBJ2-5,CASSLGRGAWTQETQYF,TGTGCCAGCAGCTTGGGTCGGGGGGCCTGGACCCAAGAGACCCAGTACTTC